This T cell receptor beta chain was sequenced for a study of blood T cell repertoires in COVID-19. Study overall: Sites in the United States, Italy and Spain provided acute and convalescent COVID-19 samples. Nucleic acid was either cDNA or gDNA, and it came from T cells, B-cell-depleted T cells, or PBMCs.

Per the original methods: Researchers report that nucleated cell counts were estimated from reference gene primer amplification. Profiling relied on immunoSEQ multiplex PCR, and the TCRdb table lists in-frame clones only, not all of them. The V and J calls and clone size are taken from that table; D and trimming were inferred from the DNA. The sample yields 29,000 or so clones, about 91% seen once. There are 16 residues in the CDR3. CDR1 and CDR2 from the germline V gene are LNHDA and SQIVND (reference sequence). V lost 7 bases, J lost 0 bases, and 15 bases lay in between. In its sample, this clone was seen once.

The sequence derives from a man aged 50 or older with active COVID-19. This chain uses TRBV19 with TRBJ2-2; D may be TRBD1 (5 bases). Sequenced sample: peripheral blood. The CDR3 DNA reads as TGTGCCAGTACCTCACCCCAGGGATCGAACACCGGGGAGCTGTTTTTT. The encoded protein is CASTSPQGSNTGELFF.